One sample yielded the 26 T cell receptor beta chains listed below, sequenced in a study of shared clonotypes between healthy human individuals. Profiled with immunoSEQ multiplex PCR; TCRdb holds only in-frame clones, not every one. The data contain around 700,000 clones, about 92% of them singletons. CD45RO negativity and positive selection for CCR7 defined naive CD8 cells, a population that excluded terminally differentiated effector memory CD45RA+ cells. Sequenced sample: naive CD8+ T cells sorted from blood. The receptor set was obtained from a man aged 30-40 years in good health.

The J gene is TRBJ1-1, the V gene TRBV5-4; tentative D call: TRBD1 (5 bases). CDR1 is SGHNT, CDR2 YYREEE, per germline (reference sequence). Trimming removed 0 bases at V and 4 bases at J, with 10 bases between. The CDR3 runs 14 residues. CDR3 amino acids: CASSLEGEGTEAFF. The CDR3 DNA reads as TGTGCCAGCAGCTTGGAAGGGGAAGGCACTGAAGCTTTCTTT.

This chain connects TRBV4-1 to TRBJ2-1; weak D call: TRBD2 (5 bases). V was clipped by 4 bases and J by 5 bases, with 15 bases between them. The CDR3 length is 15 residues. The germline V gene has CDR1 MGHRA and CDR2 YSYEKL. This CDR3 reads CASSPFPGSDNEQFF. The CDR3 region has the DNA TGCGCCAGCAGCCCGTTTCCGGGATCCGACAATGAGCAGTTCTTC.

This chain connects TRBV9 to TRBJ2-2; TRBD1 matches 8 bases. Losses at the gene ends were 3 bases for V and 5 bases for J; bases not matched to a gene: 6. The CDR3 spans 15 residues. Germline-derived CDR1 and CDR2 are SGDLS and YYNGEE. The CDR3, as DNA: TGTGCCAGCAGCGCCCAGGGGGCAGGTACCGGGGAGCTGTTTTTT. Amino acid sequence: CASSAQGAGTGELFF.

The sample holds one count of this clone. The chain has TRBV5-4 and TRBJ2-7, with D possibly TRBD1 on 6 matching bases. V shed 7 bases and J shed 0 bases, with 11 bases lying between them. The germline V gene has CDR1 SGHNT and CDR2 YYREEE (reference sequence). CDR3 length: 13 residues. CDR3 residues: CASGRQDSYEQYF. As DNA, the CDR3 is TGTGCCAGCGGCCGACAGGACTCCTACGAGCAGTACTTC.

This clone was counted between two and nine times. V is TRBV10-3 and J is TRBJ2-7; D possibly uses TRBD1 or TRBD2 (5 bases each). The CDR3 runs 14 residues. V was clipped by 3 bases and J by 3 bases, with 12 bases between them. Germline V gives CDR1 ENHRY, CDR2 SYGVKD. CDR3 sequence reads: CAISEDGTGYEQYF. CDR3 sequence (DNA): TGTGCCATCAGTGAAGACGGGACCGGCTACGAGCAGTACTTC.

The chain has TRBV7-9 and TRBJ2-5; 8 bases map to TRBD1. The length of the CDR3 is 18 residues. V lost 5 bases, J lost 1 base, and 15 bases stayed unmatched. Germline values: CDR1 SEHNR, CDR2 FQNEAQ (reference sequence). The CDR3 DNA reads TGTGCCAGCAGCCCTACGACAGGGGCTCGGGTTTTCCAAGAGACCCAGTACTTC. As protein: CASSPTTGARVFQETQYF. Supplemented by reference TRBV7-9 and TRBJ2-5, the full variable domain reads DTGVSQNPRHKITKRGQNVTFRCDPISEHNRLYWYRQTLGQGPEFLTYFQNEAQLEKSRLLSDRFSAERPKGSFSTLEIQRTEQGDSAMYLCASSPTTGARVFQETQYFGPGTRLLVL.

This clone was seen a single time. The chain employs TRBV14 and TRBJ2-2, with a tentative D call TRBD2 (5 bases). Germline loops: CDR1 SGHDN, CDR2 FVKESK. V shed 4 bases and J shed 7 bases, with 16 bases lying between them. The CDR3 sequence is 15 residues long. CDR3 sequence (DNA): TGTGCCAGCAGCCCCGGTGGTAGCGCGGGCGGGGAGCTGTTTTTT. Translating it yields CASSPGGSAGGELFF.

The chain has TRBV30 and TRBJ1-2, with TRBD1 identical over 8 bases. Germline assignment: CDR1 GTSNPN and CDR2 SVGIG (reference sequence). J was trimmed by 5 bases and V by 5 bases; bases with no gene match: 28. The CDR3 is made up of 20 amino acids. This CDR3 reads CAWEQGVLTPDMAPGYGYTF. CDR3 coding DNA: TGTGCCTGGGAACAGGGGGTATTAACCCCGGATATGGCCCCCGGATATGGCTACACCTTC.

The chain employs TRBV5-4 and TRBJ1-4; TRBD1 agrees at 8 bases. After removal of 0 bases from V and 6 bases from J, the junction contained 4 bases not matched to a gene. The CDR3 has 15 amino acids. CDR1 is SGHNT and CDR2 is YYREEE in the germline V gene (reference sequence). Here the CDR3 reads CASSLGTQGDEKLFF. CDR3 sequence (DNA): TGTGCCAGCAGCTTGGGGACACAGGGGGATGAAAAACTGTTTTTT.

The chain links TRBV19 to TRBJ2-2; D may match TRBD1 or TRBD2 (5 bases each). The germline V and J ends were trimmed by 1 base and 6 bases, with 9 bases remaining between them. This CDR3 spans 14 amino acids. Germline CDR1 is LNHDA and CDR2 is SQIVND (reference sequence). CDR3 protein: CASSIGGGAGELFF. The CDR3 coding sequence is TGTGCCAGTAGTATAGGTGGGGGAGCCGGGGAGCTGTTTTTT. The full variable domain, its missing parts supplied by reference TRBV19 and TRBJ2-2, is DGGITQSPKYLFRKEGQNVTLSCEQNLNHDAMYWYRQDPGQGLRLIYYSQIVNDFQKGDIAEGYSVSREKKESFPLTVTSAQKNPTAFYLCASSIGGGAGELFFGEGSRLTVL.

This chain uses TRBV9 with TRBJ2-5; 12 nucleotides agree with TRBD2. Germline CDR1 SGDLS, CDR2 YYNGEE. The CDR3 has 14 residues. Trimming removed 0 bases from V and 7 bases from J; junction bases left unmatched: 1. CDR3 in DNA: TGTGCCAGCAGCGTAGCTAGCGGGAGGGGGACCCAGTACTTC. It is translated as CASSVASGRGTQYF.

This rearrangement joins TRBV7-9 to TRBJ2-7; 8 nucleotides line up with TRBD1. The CDR3 length is 15 residues. J gave up 2 bases and V 4 bases, and 7 bases lay outside the gene matches. CDR1 and CDR2 (germline): SEHNR, FQNEAQ (reference sequence). The CDR3, as DNA: TGTGCCAGCAGCTCTGGGACAGGAGGTACCTACGAGCAGTACTTC. Translated, it gives CASSSGTGGTYEQYF. The complete variable domain, with remaining parts taken from reference TRBV7-9 and TRBJ2-7, reads DTGVSQNPRHKITKRGQNVTFRCDPISEHNRLYWYRQTLGQGPEFLTYFQNEAQLEKSRLLSDRFSAERPKGSFSTLEIQRTEQGDSAMYLCASSSGTGGTYEQYFGPGTRLTVT.

V is TRBV18 and J is TRBJ1-4, with no clear D. V dropped 4 bases and J dropped 7 bases, with 16 bases sitting between them. CDR3 size: 15 residues. Germline V lookup: CDR1 KGHSH, CDR2 LQKENI. CDR3 sequence: CASSRGPEVGEKLFF. The CDR3 DNA is TGTGCCAGCTCACGGGGTCCGGAAGTAGGTGAAAAACTGTTTTTT.

This chain connects TRBV6-5 to TRBJ1-1, with D unclear. The germline V and J ends were trimmed by 3 bases and 8 bases, with 13 bases remaining between them. Germline CDR1 and CDR2: MNHEY and SVGAGI. The CDR3 spans 13 residues. Here the CDR3 DNA reads TGTGCCAGCAGTTATGGTATGGCCGTGGAAGCTTTCTTT. Translating gives CASSYGMAVEAFF.

This rearrangement joins TRBV28 to TRBJ2-1; the D is unclear. Trimming removed 7 bases from V and 0 bases from J, with 10 bases in between. Germline CDR1 and CDR2: MDHEN and SYDVKM. This CDR3 spans 14 amino acids. In DNA, the CDR3 is TGTGCCAGCATTCGGGCTGGCTCCTACAATGAGCAGTTCTTC. It specifies CASIRAGSYNEQFF.

For the CDR3, the DNA is TGTGCCAGCTCACCACTGGCAGGGAACACTGAAGCTTTCTTT. Its protein product is CASSPLAGNTEAFF. The V call is TRBV18, the J call TRBJ1-1; D ambiguous. Trimming took off 1 base at V and 1 base at J, with 7 bases between the two ends. Germline CDR1 KGHSH, CDR2 LQKENI. The CDR3 runs to 14 residues.

This chain connects TRBV5-6 to TRBJ2-7, with 13 bases aligning to TRBD2. This CDR3 has 17 amino acids. Germline CDR1 and CDR2: SGHDT and YYEEEE. J lost 3 bases, V lost 5 bases, and 11 bases had no gene match. Here the CDR3 DNA reads TGTGCCAGCAGACGGGACCCCGGGACTAGCGGGATCTACGAGCAGTACTTC. Its protein is CASRRDPGTSGIYEQYF.

This chain uses TRBV7-9 with TRBJ1-2; 8 bases align to TRBD1. The CDR3 extends over 15 amino acids. CDR1 is SEHNR and CDR2 is FQNEAQ in the germline V gene (reference sequence). The trim removed 3 bases at V and 4 bases at J, leaving 7 bases unmatched. CDR3 in DNA: TGTGCCAGCAGCTTCGACAGGGGATTGGGCTATGGCTACACCTTC. Its protein is CASSFDRGLGYGYTF.

This chain uses TRBV11-2 with TRBJ2-5; D is unclear. Trimming took 3 bases from V and 5 from J, leaving 10 bases between them. Germline V gene lookup returns CDR1 SGHAT and CDR2 FQNNGV. The CDR3 runs to 13 residues. The CDR3 region has the DNA TGTGCCAGCAGCTTTGGTTTTAGGGAGACCCAGTACTTC. Encoded protein: CASSFGFRETQYF.

The chain links TRBV18 to TRBJ2-7, with TRBD2 matching over 9 bases. V shed 5 bases and J 2 bases; nucleotides not matched to a gene: 7. Per germline, CDR1 KGHSH and CDR2 LQKENI. This CDR3 is built from 15 residues. The CDR3 loop reads CASSFRLAEAYEQYF. DNA of the CDR3: TGTGCCAGCTCATTCCGACTAGCGGAGGCCTACGAGCAGTACTTC.

J is TRBJ2-1 and V is TRBV10-2; no definite D call. Trimming removed 5 bases from V and 6 bases from J, with 2 bases in between. The germline V gene encodes CDR1 WSHSY and CDR2 SAAADI. This CDR3 comprises 10 residues. The CDR3 loop is CASSRNEQFF. The CDR3 DNA reads TGCGCCAGCAGTCGCAATGAGCAGTTCTTC.

A note on this clone: Other DNA sequences in the same sample also yield this CDR3. J is TRBJ1-1 and V is TRBV9, with a tentative D call TRBD1 (5 bases). The germline V gene has CDR1 SGDLS and CDR2 YYNGEE. This CDR3 is 15 amino acids long. V lost 0 bases to trimming and J lost 0 bases, with 9 bases between them. The CDR3 bases are TGTGCCAGCAGCGTAGGTCAGGGATTGAACACTGAAGCTTTCTTT. Its translation is CASSVGQGLNTEAFF.

The chain combines TRBV7-7 with TRBJ2-3, with 8 bases that match TRBD2. Trimming took 2 bases from V and 4 from J; bases not matched to a gene: 5. The CDR3 has 15 amino acids. CDR1 and CDR2 from the germline V gene are SSHAT and FNYEAQ (reference sequence). The CDR3 DNA reads TGTGCCAGCAGCTTACGCGGGAGGCCCCCAGATACGCAGTATTTT. Translated: CASSLRGRPPDTQYF.

The chain combines TRBV27 with TRBJ2-3, with D maybe TRBD2 (6 bases). The CDR3 totals 14 residues. Germline values: CDR1 MNHEY, CDR2 SMNVEV (reference sequence). V was clipped by 4 bases and J by 6 bases, with 14 bases between them. CDR3 sequence reads: CASSSKEGGDTQYF. The CDR3 DNA reads as TGTGCCAGCAGTTCCAAAGAAGGAGGGGATACGCAGTATTTT.

This chain joins TRBV5-6 and TRBJ2-5; D gene ambiguous. CDR1 is SGHDT, CDR2 YYEEEE, per germline. Trimming shortened V by 0 bases and J by 1 base, and 7 bases separated the two germline ends. The CDR3 totals 14 residues. The CDR3 nucleotides are TGTGCCAGCAGCTTGGTTGGCAGCCAAGAGACCCAGTACTTC. Residues: CASSLVGSQETQYF.

As concerns this clone: This specimen includes other DNA sequences encoding the same CDR3. V and J are TRBV27 and TRBJ2-7; the D is unclear. The CDR3 consists of 12 residues. Germline CDR1 is MNHEY and CDR2 is SMNVEV (reference sequence). Between the trimmed V and J ends, which lost 1 base and 6 bases, there was a span of 7 bases. Written as DNA, the CDR3 is TGTGCCAGCAGTTTATATGGGCGCGAGCAGTACTTC. It specifies CASSLYGREQYF.